This TCR beta chain was sequenced during a study of shared clonotypes between healthy human individuals. Study at large: Each donor's CD4 naive and CD4 memory cells filled three plates apiece, CD8 naive two, and CD8 memory one.

CDR1 and CDR2 (germline): WNHNN, SYGVQD (reference sequence). This CDR3 is 15 amino acids long. V lost 2 bases to trimming and J lost 6 bases; unmatched junction nucleotides: 4. Sequencing used immunoSEQ multiplex PCR; TCRdb keeps in-frame clones, though not all of them. The data contain roughly 1.4 million clones, approximately 98.5% of them singletons. The healthy adult donors were HIV-negative and reported no recent acute infections or vaccinations. The study separated CD4+ cells into CD45RA+ naive and CD45RA-negative memory subsets. The chain has TRBV10-1 and TRBJ2-4, with TRBD2 identical over 10 bases. The clonotype originates from a man in his thirties or forties in good health. The sample taken for sequencing was naive CD4+ T cells sorted from blood. The subset: CD45RA+ positively selected. The CDR3 protein is CASSETASGGNIQYF. The DNA of the CDR3 is TGCGCCAGCAGTGAGACCGCTAGCGGGGGAAACATTCAGTACTTC.